This T cell receptor beta chain was sequenced for a study of control samples from healthy donors and cancer patients. V dropped 8 bases and J dropped 6; count of bases not matched to a gene: 7. Germline V gene lookup returns CDR1 LGHDT and CDR2 YNNKEL (reference sequence). This CDR3 has 15 residues. This clone was counted between two and nine times. The assay was immunoSEQ multiplex PCR, and TCRdb's table has in-frame clones only and misses some. Here the sample spans about 59,000 clones, approximately 92% being singletons. The sequence was obtained from a man aged 35-49 years with colorectal cancer. The gene calls are TRBV3-1 (or the pseudogene TRBV3-2) and TRBJ2-3, with 14 bases identical to TRBD2. The specimen sequenced was PBMCs. CDR3 protein: CASGTSGGSADTQYF. Here the CDR3 DNA reads TGTGCCAGCGGGACTAGCGGGGGATCGGCGGATACGCAGTATTTT.